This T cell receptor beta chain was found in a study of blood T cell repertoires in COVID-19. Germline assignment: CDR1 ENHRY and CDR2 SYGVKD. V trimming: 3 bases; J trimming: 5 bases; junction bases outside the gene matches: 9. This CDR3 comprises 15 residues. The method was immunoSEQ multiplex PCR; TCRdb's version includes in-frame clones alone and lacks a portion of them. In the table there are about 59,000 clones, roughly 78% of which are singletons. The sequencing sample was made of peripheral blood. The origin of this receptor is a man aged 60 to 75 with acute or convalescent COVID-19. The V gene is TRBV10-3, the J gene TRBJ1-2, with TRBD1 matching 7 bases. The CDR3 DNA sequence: TGTGCCATCAGTGACTCGGCAGGGGGACTGTATGGCTACACCTTC. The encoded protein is CAISDSAGGLYGYTF.